These 9 T cell receptor beta chains were sequenced from one sample in a study of OX40 agonist ivuxolimab in advanced cancers. The table came from immunoSEQ multiplex PCR; TCRdb's copy has only in-frame clones and leaves some out. The sample includes roughly 40,000 clones, roughly four fifths seen only once; the top ten take 2.5% to 3%. Specimen: CD4+ or CD8+ T cells sorted from blood, collected in a trial of the OX40 agonist ivuxolimab. Receptors were obtained from an adult with an advanced solid tumor such as melanoma, head and neck, liver or kidney cancer.

The chain couples TRBV7-6 to TRBJ1-4, with no clear D. Per the germline V gene, CDR1 is SGHVS and CDR2 is FNYEAQ. The CDR3 covers 14 residues. With 5 bases removed from V and 10 bases from J, the gap between germline ends came to 17 bases. The CDR3 nucleotides are TGTGCCAGCAGCCTCCAGTTGGGCGGCGGAAAACTGTTTTTT. It codes for CASSLQLGGGKLFF.

This sequence joins TRBV5-1 and TRBJ1-1; D ambiguous. The CDR3 loop spans 13 amino acids. V gave up 1 base and J gave up 8 bases, with 12 bases separating them. The germline V gene encodes CDR1 SGHRS and CDR2 YFSETQ. CDR3 region: CASSLNRPGEAFF. The CDR3 region has the DNA TGCGCCAGCAGCTTGAATCGTCCCGGAGAAGCTTTCTTT.

The chain combines TRBV18 with TRBJ2-1; D may correspond to TRBD1 or TRBD2 (5 bases each). The CDR3 is 16 amino acids. Germline-derived CDR1 and CDR2 are KGHSH and LQKENI. The V gene lost 3 bases and the J gene lost 5 bases, with 17 bases spanning the gap. The CDR3 spells CASSPDTGRGDNEQFF. For the CDR3, the DNA is TGTGCCAGCTCACCGGACACGGGGCGCGGTGACAATGAGCAGTTCTTC.

The chain combines TRBV20-1 with TRBJ1-2; D is ambiguous. Germline loops: CDR1 DFQATT, CDR2 SNEGSKA (reference sequence). With 2 bases removed from V and 3 bases from J, the gap between germline ends came to 1 base. This CDR3 spans 10 amino acids. CDR3 in amino acids: CSARYYGYTF. DNA of the CDR3: TGCAGTGCTAGATACTATGGCTACACCTTC.

The count of this clone is one. The chain uses TRBV27 and TRBJ2-7; 7 bases align to TRBD2. Looked up from germline, CDR1 is MNHEY and CDR2 is SMNVEV (reference sequence). V lost 2 bases, J lost 5 bases, and 6 bases stayed unmatched. The CDR3 is made up of 14 amino acids. CDR3 region: CASSLQRDGNEQYF. CDR3 nucleotide sequence: TGTGCCAGCAGTTTACAGCGGGATGGGAACGAGCAGTACTTC.

The rearrangement links TRBV4-3 to TRBJ2-1; D remains ambiguous. The CDR3 spans 16 residues. CDR1 and CDR2 (germline): LGHNA, YSLEER. Trimming cost V 3 bases and J 0 bases, with 12 bases left between them. CDR3 bases: TGCGCCAGCAGCCAGGAGCCTCCTCCCTCCTACAATGAGCAGTTCTTC. Translating it yields CASSQEPPPSYNEQFF.

Concerning this clone itself: Other DNA sequences in the same sample also yield this CDR3. The rearrangement joins TRBV7-9 to TRBJ2-1; D might be TRBD2 (5 bases). Germline CDR1 is SEHNR and CDR2 is FQNEAQ (reference sequence). Trimming removed 0 bases at V and 7 bases at J, with 7 bases between. The CDR3 is made up of 13 amino acids. CDR3 nucleotides: TGTGCCAGCAGCTTAGCGCGAGGGAATGAGCAGTTCTTC. Translation gives CASSLARGNEQFF.

CDR3 nucleotides: TGTGCCAGCAGCCTGAACTACGAGCAGTACTTC. This codes for CASSLNYEQYF. This chain connects TRBV5-6 to TRBJ2-7, with D unresolved. Per the germline V gene, CDR1 is SGHDT and CDR2 is YYEEEE. Trimming left V 4 bases short and J 3 bases short, with 5 bases between. There are 11 residues in the CDR3.

This sequence joins TRBV30 and TRBJ1-1; 7 bases agree with TRBD1. The CDR3 covers 12 residues. V lost 4 bases and J lost 5; bases outside the gene matches: 4. The germline V gene encodes CDR1 GTSNPN and CDR2 SVGIG (reference sequence). This CDR3 reads CAWTGGGTEAFF. In DNA, the CDR3 is TGTGCCTGGACAGGGGGGGGTACTGAAGCTTTCTTT. Full variable domain (missing parts from reference TRBV30 and TRBJ1-1): SQTIHQWPATLVQPVGSPLSLECTVEGTSNPNLYWYRQAAGRGLQLLFYSVGIGQISSEVPQNLSASRPQDRQFILSSKKLLLSDSGFYLCAWTGGGTEAFFGQGTRLTVV.